This passage covers 4 T cell receptor beta chains from one sample sequenced in a study of cytomegalovirus exposure and HLA in healthy donors. In the PCR, 60 Vbeta and 13 Jbeta primers were used. Sequencing was performed with immunoSEQ multiplex PCR; in TCRdb, only in-frame clones are kept and a portion is missing. Altogether about 140,000 clones are present, 70% being singletons, with the ten largest covering under 2%. The material sequenced was PBMCs. These receptors were taken from a woman in her twenties or thirties in good health and CMV-seronegative.

The chain joins TRBV7-3 to TRBJ2-7, with D tentatively TRBD2 (6 bases). This CDR3 contains 14 residues. In germline, CDR1 is SGHTA, CDR2 FQGTGA. V was pared by 5 bases and J by 2 bases, with 13 bases between. CDR3 residues: CASSLGDSTYEQYF. The CDR3 DNA sequence: TGTGCCAGCAGCCTCGGGGACTCTACCTACGAGCAGTACTTC.

The chain recombines TRBV7-3 with TRBJ2-1; the match to TRBD1 covers 11 bases. Germline V gene sequence: CDR1 SGHTA, CDR2 FQGTGA. J gave up 6 bases and V 9 bases, and 7 bases lay outside the gene matches. The CDR3 totals 14 residues. CDR3 amino acids: CASSGQGAANEQFF. The CDR3 DNA follows: TGTGCCAGTAGCGGACAGGGGGCGGCCAATGAGCAGTTCTTC.

This clone appeared a few times. The chain combines TRBV7-2 with TRBJ1-4; TRBD1 might be the D (5 bases). This CDR3 contains 15 residues. Germline CDR1 reads SGHTA; CDR2 reads FQGNSA. V was trimmed by 5 bases and J by 7 bases, leaving 17 bases between them. CDR3 region: CASSTRRDPVEKLFF. CDR3 in DNA: TGTGCCAGCAGCACAAGGAGGGACCCTGTTGAAAAACTGTTTTTT.

Turning to this clone: One junction end does not reproduce the germline sequence, and a read error may be involved. The chain uses TRBV30 and TRBJ1-6; 9 nucleotides match TRBD1. The germline V gene encodes CDR1 GTSNPN and CDR2 SVGIG (reference sequence). This CDR3 region has 15 residues. The CDR3 DNA reads TGTGCCTGGAGTGACTGGACAGGGGATTATTCACCCCTCCGCTTT. The encoded protein is CAWSDWTGDYSPLRF. The full variable domain, with the rest looked up from reference TRBV30 and TRBJ1-6, is SQTIHQWPATLVQPVGSPLSLECTVEGTSNPNLYWYRQAAGRGLQLLFYSVGIGQISSEVPQNLSASRPQDRQFILSSKKLLLSDSGFYLCAWSDWTGDYSPLRFGNGTRLTVT.